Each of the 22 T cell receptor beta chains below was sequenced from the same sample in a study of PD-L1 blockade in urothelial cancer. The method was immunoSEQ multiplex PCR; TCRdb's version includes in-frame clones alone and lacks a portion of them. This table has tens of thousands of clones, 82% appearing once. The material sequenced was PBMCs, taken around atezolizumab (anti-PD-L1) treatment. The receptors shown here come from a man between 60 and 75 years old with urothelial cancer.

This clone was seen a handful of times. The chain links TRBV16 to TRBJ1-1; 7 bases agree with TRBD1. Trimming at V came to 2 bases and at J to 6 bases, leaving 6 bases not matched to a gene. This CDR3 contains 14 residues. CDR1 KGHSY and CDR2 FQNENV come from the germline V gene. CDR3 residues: CASSQDRDLSEAFF. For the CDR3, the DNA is TGTGCCAGCAGCCAAGACAGGGACCTATCTGAAGCTTTCTTT.

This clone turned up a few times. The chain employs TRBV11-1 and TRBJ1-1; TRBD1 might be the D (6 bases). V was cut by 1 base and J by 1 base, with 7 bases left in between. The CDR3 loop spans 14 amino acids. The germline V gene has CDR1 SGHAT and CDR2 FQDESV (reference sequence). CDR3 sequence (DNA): TGTGCCAGCAGCTTAGGGACAGAGAACACTGAAGCTTTCTTT. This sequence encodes CASSLGTENTEAFF.

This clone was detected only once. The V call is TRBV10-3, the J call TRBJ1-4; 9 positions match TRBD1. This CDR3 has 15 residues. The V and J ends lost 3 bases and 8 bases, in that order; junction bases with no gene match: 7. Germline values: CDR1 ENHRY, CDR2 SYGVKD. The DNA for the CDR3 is TGTGCCATCAGTGATCAAGGACAGGGGCGCGAAAAACTGTTTTTT. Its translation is CAISDQGQGREKLFF.

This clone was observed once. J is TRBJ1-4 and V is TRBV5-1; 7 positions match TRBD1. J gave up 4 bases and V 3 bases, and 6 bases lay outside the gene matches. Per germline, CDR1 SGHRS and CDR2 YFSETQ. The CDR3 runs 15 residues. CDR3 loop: CASSSSTGSNEKLFF. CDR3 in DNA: TGCGCCAGCAGCTCATCGACAGGGAGTAATGAAAAACTGTTTTTT. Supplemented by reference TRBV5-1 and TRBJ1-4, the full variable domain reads KAGVTQTPRYLIKTRGQQVTLSCSPISGHRSVSWYQQTPGQGLQFLFEYFSETQRNKGNFPGRFSGRQFSNSRSEMNVSTLELGDSALYLCASSSSTGSNEKLFFGSGTQLSVL.

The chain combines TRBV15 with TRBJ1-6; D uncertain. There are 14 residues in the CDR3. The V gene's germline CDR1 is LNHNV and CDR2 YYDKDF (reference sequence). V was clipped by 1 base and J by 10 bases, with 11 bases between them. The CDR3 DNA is TGTGCCACCAGCAGAGGCTTGGAGTCGTCACCCCTCCACTTT. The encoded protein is CATSRGLESSPLHF.

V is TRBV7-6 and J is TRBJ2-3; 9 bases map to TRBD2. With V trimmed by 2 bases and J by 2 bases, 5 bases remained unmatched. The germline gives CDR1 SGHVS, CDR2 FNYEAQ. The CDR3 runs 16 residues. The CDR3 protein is CASSLRASGATDTQYF. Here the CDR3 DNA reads TGTGCCAGCAGCTTAAGGGCTAGCGGGGCCACAGATACGCAGTATTTT. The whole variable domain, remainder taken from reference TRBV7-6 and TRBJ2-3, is GAGVSQSPRYKVTKRGQDVALRCDPISGHVSLYWYRQALGQGPEFLTYFNYEAQQDKSGLPNDRFSAERPEGSISTLTIQRTEQRDSAMYRCASSLRASGATDTQYFGPGTRLTVL.

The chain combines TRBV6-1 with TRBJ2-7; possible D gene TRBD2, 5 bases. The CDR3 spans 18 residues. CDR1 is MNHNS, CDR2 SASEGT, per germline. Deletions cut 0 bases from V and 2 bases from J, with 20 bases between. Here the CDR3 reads CASSEAFAGSSPTYEQYF. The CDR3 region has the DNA TGTGCCAGCAGTGAAGCTTTTGCGGGCTCCAGCCCGACCTACGAGCAGTACTTC.

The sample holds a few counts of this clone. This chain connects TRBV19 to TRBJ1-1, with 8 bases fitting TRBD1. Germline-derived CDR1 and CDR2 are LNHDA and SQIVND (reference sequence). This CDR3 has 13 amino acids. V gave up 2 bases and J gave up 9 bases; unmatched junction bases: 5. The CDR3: CASSIQAGGKAFF. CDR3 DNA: TGTGCCAGTAGTATACAGGCAGGGGGCAAAGCTTTCTTT.

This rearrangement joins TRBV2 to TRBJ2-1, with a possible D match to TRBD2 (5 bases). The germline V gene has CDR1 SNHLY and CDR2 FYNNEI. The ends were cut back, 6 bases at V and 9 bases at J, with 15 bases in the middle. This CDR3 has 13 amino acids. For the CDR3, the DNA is TGTGCCAGCAGATATCTCGGGGTTAGTGAGCAGTTCTTC. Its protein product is CASRYLGVSEQFF.

CDR3 bases: TGTGCCAGCTCACCAGAGGCTAGCGGGGGTTTGGATTCGCAGTATTTT. Residues: CASSPEASGGLDSQYF. The V call is TRBV18, the J call TRBJ2-3, with 10 nucleotides matching TRBD2. CDR3 size: 16 residues. Germline V gives CDR1 KGHSH, CDR2 LQKENI. V was clipped by 2 bases and J by 10 bases; unmatched bases: 12.

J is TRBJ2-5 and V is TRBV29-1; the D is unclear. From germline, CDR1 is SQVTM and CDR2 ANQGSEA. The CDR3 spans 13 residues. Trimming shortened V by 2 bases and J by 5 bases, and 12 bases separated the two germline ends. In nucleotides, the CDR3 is TGCAGCGTTGAAATACGCGGCTGGGAGACCCAGTACTTC. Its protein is CSVEIRGWETQYF.

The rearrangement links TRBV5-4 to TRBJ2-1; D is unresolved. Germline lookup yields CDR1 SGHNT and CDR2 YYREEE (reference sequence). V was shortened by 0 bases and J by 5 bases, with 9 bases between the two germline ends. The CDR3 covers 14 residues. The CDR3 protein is CASSLDGFNNEQFF. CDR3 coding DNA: TGTGCCAGCAGCTTGGACGGGTTTAACAATGAGCAGTTCTTC.

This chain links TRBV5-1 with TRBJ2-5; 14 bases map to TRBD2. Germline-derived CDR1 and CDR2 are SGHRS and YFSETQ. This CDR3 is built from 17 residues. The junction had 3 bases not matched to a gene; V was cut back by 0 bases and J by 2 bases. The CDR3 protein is CASSLGGTSGGQETQYF. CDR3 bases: TGCGCCAGCAGCTTGGGAGGGACTAGCGGGGGTCAAGAGACCCAGTACTTC.

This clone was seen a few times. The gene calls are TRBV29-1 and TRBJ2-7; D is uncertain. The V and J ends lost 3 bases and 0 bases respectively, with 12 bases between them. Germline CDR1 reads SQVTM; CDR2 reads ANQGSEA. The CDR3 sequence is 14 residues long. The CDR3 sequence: CSVEATPFSYEQYF. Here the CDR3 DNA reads TGCAGCGTTGAGGCCACCCCGTTCTCCTACGAGCAGTACTTC.

The CDR3 DNA reads TGTGCCAGCAGCCCCCGGGTCCAAAGGAATGAGCAGTTCTTC. Protein sequence: CASSPRVQRNEQFF. The V and J genes are TRBV9 and TRBJ2-1; D unresolved. CDR3 length: 14 residues. The V end was cut by 4 bases, the J end by 7 bases, with 15 bases between. Germline CDR1 SGDLS, CDR2 YYNGEE.

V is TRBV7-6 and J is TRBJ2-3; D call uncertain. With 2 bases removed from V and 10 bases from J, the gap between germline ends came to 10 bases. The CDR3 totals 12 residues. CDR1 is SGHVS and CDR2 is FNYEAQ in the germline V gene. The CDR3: CASSLRDAAQYF. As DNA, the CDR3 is TGTGCCAGCAGCTTAAGAGACGCGGCGCAGTATTTT.

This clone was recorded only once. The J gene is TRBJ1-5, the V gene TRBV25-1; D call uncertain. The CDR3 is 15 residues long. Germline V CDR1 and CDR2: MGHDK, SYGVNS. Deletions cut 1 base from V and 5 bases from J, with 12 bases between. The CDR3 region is CASSESVGPDQPQHF. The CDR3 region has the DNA TGTGCCAGCAGTGAATCAGTTGGTCCCGATCAGCCCCAGCATTTT. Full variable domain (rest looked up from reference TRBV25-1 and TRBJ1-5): EADIYQTPRYLVIGTGKKITLECSQTMGHDKMYWYQQDPGMELHLIHYSYGVNSTEKGDLSSESTVSRIRTEHFPLTLESARPSHTSQYLCASSESVGPDQPQHFGDGTRLSIL.

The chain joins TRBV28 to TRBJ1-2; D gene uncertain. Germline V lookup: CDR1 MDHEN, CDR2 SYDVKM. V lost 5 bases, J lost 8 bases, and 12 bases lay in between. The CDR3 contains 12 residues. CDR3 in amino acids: CASSQRERGYTF. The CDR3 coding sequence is TGTGCCAGCAGTCAACGGGAGAGAGGCTACACCTTC.

The CDR3 here is CAISEGQGYEQYF. The CDR3 nucleotides are TGTGCCATCAGTGAAGGGCAGGGCTACGAGCAGTACTTC. This chain uses TRBV10-3 with TRBJ2-7; perhaps TRBD1 as D (5 bases). This CDR3 is built from 13 residues. Between the trimmed V and J ends, which lost 3 bases and 3 bases, there was a span of 9 bases. Germline loops: CDR1 ENHRY, CDR2 SYGVKD.

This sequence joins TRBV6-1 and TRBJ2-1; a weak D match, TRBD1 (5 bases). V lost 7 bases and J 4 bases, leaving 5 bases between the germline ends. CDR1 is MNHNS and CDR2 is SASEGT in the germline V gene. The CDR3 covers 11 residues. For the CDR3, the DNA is TGTGCCAGCACAGGGTACAATGAGCAGTTCTTC. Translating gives CASTGYNEQFF.

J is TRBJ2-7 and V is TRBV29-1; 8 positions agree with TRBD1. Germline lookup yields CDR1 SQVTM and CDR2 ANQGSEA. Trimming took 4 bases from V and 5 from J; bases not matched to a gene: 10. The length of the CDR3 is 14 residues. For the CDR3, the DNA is TGCAGCGTTGGGAACAGGGGGTCAGCCCACGAGCAGTACTTC. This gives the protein CSVGNRGSAHEQYF.

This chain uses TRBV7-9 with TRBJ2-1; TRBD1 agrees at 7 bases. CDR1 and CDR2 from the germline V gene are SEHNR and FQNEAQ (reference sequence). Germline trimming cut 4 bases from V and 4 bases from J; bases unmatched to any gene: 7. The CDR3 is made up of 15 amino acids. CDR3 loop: CASSSKETGYNEQFF. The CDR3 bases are TGTGCCAGCAGCTCAAAGGAGACAGGGTACAATGAGCAGTTCTTC. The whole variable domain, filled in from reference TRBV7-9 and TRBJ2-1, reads DTGVSQNPRHKITKRGQNVTFRCDPISEHNRLYWYRQTLGQGPEFLTYFQNEAQLEKSRLLSDRFSAERPKGSFSTLEIQRTEQGDSAMYLCASSSKETGYNEQFFGPGTRLTVL.